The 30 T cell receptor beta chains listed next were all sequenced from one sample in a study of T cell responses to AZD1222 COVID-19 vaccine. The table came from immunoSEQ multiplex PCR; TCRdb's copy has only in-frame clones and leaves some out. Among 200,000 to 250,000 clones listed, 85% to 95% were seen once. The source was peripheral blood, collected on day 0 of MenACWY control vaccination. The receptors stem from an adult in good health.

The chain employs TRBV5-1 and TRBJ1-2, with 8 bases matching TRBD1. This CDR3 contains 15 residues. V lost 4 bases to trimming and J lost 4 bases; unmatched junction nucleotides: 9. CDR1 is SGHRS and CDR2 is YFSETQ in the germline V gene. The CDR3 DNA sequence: TGCGCCAGCAGCCCTAGACAGGGGCCCTTCTATGGCTACACCTTC. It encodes CASSPRQGPFYGYTF.

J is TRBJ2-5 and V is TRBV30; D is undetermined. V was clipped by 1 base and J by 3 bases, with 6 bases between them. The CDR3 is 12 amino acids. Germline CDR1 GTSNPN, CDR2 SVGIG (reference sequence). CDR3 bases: TGTGCCTGGAGTGAAGGAAAAGAGACCCAGTACTTC. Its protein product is CAWSEGKETQYF. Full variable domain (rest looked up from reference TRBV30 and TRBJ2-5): SQTIHQWPATLVQPVGSPLSLECTVEGTSNPNLYWYRQAAGRGLQLLFYSVGIGQISSEVPQNLSASRPQDRQFILSSKKLLLSDSGFYLCAWSEGKETQYFGPGTRLLVL.

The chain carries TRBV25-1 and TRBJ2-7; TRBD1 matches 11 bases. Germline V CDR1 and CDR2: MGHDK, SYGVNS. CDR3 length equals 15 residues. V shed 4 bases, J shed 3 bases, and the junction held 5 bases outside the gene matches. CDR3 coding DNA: TGTGCCAGCAGTGGGGACAGGGGGATGGACTACGAGCAGTACTTC. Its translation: CASSGDRGMDYEQYF.

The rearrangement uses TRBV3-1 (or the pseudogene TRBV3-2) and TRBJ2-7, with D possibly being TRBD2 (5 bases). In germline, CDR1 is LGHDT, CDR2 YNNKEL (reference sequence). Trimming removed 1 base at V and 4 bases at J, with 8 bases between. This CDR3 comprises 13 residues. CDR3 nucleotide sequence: TGTGCCAGCAGCCAAGGGGGAGAATACGAGCAGTACTTC. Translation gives CASSQGGEYEQYF.

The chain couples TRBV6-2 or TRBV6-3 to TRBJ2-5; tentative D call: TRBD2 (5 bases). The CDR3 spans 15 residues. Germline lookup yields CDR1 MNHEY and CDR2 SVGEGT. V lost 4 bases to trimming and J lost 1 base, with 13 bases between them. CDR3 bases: TGTGCCAGCAGTTCCCACGGGGTAGCCCAAGAGACCCAGTACTTC. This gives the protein CASSSHGVAQETQYF.

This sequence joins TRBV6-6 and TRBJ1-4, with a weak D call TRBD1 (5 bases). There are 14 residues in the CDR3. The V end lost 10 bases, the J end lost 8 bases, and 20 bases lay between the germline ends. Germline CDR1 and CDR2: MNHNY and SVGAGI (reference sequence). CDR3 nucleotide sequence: TGTGCCACCCGACTGGGGGGGGTTCGCGAAAAACTGTTTTTT. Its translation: CATRLGGVREKLFF.

The CDR3 loop is CASSIGGQEAFF. In DNA form, the CDR3 reads TGTGCCAGCAGTATCGGGGGACAGGAAGCTTTCTTT. This chain connects TRBV6-2 or TRBV6-3 to TRBJ1-1; 7 bases are a match to TRBD1. CDR1 is MNHEY, CDR2 SVGEGT, per germline. The CDR3 sequence is 12 residues long. J lost 8 bases, V lost 5 bases, and 5 bases had no gene match.

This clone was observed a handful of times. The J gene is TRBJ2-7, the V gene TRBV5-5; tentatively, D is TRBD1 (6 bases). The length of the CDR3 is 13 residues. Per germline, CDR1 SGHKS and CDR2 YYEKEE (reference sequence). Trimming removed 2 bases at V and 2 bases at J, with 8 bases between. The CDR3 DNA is TGTGCCAGCAGCTTTGCAGGGGCCTACGAGCAGTACTTC. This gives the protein CASSFAGAYEQYF.

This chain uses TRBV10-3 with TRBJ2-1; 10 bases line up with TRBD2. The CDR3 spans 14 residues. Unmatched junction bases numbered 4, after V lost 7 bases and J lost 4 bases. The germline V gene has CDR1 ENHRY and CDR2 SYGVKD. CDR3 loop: CAINLLAGYNEQFF. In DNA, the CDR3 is TGTGCCATCAATTTACTAGCGGGGTACAATGAGCAGTTCTTC.

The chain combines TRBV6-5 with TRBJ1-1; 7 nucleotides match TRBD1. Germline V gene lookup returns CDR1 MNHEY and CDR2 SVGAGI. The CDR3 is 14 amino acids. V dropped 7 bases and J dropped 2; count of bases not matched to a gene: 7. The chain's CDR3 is CASITGTANTEAFF. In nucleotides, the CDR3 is TGTGCCAGCATCACCGGGACAGCTAACACTGAAGCTTTCTTT.

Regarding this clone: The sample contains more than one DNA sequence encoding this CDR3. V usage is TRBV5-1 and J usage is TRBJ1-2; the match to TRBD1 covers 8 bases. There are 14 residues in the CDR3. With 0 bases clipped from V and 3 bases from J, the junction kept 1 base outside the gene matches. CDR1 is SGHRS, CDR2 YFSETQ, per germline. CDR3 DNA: TGCGCCAGCAGCTTGGACAGGGGGGACTATGGCTACACCTTC. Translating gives CASSLDRGDYGYTF.

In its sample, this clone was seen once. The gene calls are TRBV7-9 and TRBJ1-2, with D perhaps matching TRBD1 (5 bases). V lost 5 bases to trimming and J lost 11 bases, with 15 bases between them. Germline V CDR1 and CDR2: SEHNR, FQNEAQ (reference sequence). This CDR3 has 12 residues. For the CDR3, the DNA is TGTGCCAGCAGCGTGGGGACTGATCTATACACCTTC. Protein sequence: CASSVGTDLYTF.

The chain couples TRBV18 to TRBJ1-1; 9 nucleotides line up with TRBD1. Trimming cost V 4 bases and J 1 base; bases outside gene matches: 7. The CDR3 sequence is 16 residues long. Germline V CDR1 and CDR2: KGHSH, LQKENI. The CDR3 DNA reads TGTGCCAGCTCACGGGAGGGACAGGGATCGAACACTGAAGCTTTCTTT. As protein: CASSREGQGSNTEAFF.

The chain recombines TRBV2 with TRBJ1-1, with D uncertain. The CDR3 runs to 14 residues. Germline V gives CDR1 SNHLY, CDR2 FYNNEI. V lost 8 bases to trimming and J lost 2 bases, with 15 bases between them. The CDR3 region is CASALPPPNTEAFF. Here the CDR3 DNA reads TGTGCCAGCGCTCTCCCGCCTCCCAACACTGAAGCTTTCTTT.

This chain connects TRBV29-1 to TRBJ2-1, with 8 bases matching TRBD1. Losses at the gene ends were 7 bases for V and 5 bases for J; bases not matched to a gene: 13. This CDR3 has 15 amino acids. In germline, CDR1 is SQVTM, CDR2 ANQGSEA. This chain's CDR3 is CSAQGGQGANNEQFF. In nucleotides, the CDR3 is TGCAGCGCCCAGGGAGGCCAGGGGGCTAACAATGAGCAGTTCTTC.

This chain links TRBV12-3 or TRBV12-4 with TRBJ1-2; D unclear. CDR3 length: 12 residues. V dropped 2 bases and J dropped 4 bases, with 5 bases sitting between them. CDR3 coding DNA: TGTGCCAGCAGTTTAACGGCCTATGGCTACACCTTC. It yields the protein CASSLTAYGYTF.

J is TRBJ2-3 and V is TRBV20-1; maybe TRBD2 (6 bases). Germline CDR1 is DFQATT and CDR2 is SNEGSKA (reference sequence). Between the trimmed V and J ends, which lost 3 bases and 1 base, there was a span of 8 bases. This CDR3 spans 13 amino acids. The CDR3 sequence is CSASWGGTDTQYF. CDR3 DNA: TGCAGTGCTAGTTGGGGGGGCACAGATACGCAGTATTTT.

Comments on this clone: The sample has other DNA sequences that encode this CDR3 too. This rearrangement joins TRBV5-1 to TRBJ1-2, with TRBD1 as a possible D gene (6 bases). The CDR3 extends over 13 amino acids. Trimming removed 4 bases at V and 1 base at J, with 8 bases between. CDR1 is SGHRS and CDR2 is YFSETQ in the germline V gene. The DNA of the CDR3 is TGCGCCAGCAGCCGAGGGGGTAACTATGGCTACACCTTC. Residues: CASSRGGNYGYTF.

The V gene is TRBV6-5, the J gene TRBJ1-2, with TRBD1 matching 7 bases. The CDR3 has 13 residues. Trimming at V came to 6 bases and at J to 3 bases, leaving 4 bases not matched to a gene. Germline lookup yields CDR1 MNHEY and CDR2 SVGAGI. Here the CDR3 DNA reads TGTGCCAGCAGCGAGGGACAGCACTATGGCTACACCTTC. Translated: CASSEGQHYGYTF.

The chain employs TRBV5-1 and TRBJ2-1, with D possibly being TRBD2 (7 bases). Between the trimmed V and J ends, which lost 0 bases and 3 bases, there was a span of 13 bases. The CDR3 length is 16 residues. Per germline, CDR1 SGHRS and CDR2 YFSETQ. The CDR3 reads CASSLAGGGRYNEQFF. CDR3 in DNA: TGCGCCAGCAGCTTGGCTGGGGGGGGGCGCTACAATGAGCAGTTCTTC.

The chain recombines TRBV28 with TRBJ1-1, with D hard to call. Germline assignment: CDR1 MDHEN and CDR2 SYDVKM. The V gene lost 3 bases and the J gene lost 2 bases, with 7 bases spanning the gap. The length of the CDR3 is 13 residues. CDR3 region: CASSFTTNTEAFF. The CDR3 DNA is TGTGCCAGCAGTTTCACCACCAACACTGAAGCTTTCTTT.

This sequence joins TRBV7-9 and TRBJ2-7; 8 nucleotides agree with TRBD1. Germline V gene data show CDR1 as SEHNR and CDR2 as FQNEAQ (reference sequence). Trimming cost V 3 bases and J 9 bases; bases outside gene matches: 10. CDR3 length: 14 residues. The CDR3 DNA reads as TGTGCCAGCAGCTTCACTGGACAGGGACCCGGGCAGTACTTC. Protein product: CASSFTGQGPGQYF.

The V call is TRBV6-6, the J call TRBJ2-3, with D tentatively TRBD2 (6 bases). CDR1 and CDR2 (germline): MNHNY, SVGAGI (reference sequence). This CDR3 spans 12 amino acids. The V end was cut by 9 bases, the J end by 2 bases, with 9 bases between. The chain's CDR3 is CASGGFTDTQYF. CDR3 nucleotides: TGTGCCAGTGGGGGGTTCACAGATACGCAGTATTTT.

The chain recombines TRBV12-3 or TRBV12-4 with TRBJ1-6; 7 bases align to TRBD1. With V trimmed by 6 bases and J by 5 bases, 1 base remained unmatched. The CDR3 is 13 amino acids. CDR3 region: CASRGTDNSPLHF. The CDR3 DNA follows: TGTGCCAGCAGGGGGACAGATAATTCACCCCTCCACTTT.

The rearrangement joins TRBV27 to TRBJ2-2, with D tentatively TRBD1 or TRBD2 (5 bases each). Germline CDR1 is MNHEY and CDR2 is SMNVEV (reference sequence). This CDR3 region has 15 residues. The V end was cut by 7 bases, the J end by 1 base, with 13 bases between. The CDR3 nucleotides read TGTGCCAGCAAATGGGGACGGATGAACACCGGGGAGCTGTTTTTT. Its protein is CASKWGRMNTGELFF.

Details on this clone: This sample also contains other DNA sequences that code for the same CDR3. CDR3 DNA: TGTGCCAGCAGGGGCTCTGGGGCCAACGTCCTGACTTTC. As protein: CASRGSGANVLTF. The chain uses TRBV7-2 and TRBJ2-6; D is ambiguous. This CDR3 is built from 13 residues. Trimming cost V 6 bases and J 0 bases, with 3 bases left between them. Germline values: CDR1 SGHTA, CDR2 FQGNSA.

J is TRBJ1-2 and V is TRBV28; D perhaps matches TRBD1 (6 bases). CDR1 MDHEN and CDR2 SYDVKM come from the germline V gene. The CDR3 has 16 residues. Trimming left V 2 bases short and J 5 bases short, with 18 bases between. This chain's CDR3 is CASSLETAGARYGYTF. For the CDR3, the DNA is TGTGCCAGCAGTTTAGAGACCGCGGGGGCGCGTTATGGCTACACCTTC.

CDR3 residues: CASSSGLQVNTEAFF. CDR3 DNA: TGTGCCAGCAGTTCTGGCTTACAGGTGAACACTGAAGCTTTCTTT. The chain couples TRBV28 to TRBJ1-1, with D possibly matching TRBD1 (5 bases). The CDR3 spans 15 residues. Deletions cut 4 bases from V and 0 bases from J, with 12 bases between. The V gene's germline CDR1 is MDHEN and CDR2 SYDVKM.

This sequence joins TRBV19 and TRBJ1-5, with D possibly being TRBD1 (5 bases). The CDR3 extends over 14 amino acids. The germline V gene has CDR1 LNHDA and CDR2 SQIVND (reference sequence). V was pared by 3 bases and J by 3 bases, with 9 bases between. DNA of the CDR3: TGTGCCAGTAGTATCCCAGGGCCCAATCAGCCCCAGCATTTT. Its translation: CASSIPGPNQPQHF.

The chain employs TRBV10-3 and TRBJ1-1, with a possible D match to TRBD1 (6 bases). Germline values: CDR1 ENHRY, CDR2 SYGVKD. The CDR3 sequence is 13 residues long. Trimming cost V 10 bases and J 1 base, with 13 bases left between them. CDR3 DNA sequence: TGTGCCACCGAGACAGGAGAGAACACTGAAGCTTTCTTT. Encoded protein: CATETGENTEAFF.